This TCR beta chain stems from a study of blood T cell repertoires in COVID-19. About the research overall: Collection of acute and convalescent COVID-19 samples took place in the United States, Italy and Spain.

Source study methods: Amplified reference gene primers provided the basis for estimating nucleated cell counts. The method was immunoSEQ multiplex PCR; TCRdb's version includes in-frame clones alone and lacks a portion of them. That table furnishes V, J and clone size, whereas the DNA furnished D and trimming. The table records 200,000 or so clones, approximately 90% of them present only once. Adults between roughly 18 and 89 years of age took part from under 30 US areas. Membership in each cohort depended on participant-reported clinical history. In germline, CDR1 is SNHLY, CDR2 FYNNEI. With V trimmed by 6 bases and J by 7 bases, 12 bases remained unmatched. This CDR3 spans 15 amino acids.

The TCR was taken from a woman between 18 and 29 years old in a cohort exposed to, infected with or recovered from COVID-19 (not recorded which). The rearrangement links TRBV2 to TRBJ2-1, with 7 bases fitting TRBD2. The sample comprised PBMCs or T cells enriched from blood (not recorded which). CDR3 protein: CASRFQGGVSNEQFF. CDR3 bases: TGTGCCAGCAGGTTTCAGGGAGGGGTGTCGAATGAGCAGTTCTTC.